This entry concerns a single T cell receptor (beta chain). The specificity of this receptor is unknown. No much larger clone exists at a distance of one base, and base qualities are not known. After removal of 6 bases from V and 3 bases from J, the junction retains 9 bases not matched to a gene. Based on the germline V gene, the CDR1 and CDR2 sequences are ENHRY and SYGVKD. The CDR3, from cysteine to phenylalanine, totals 18 residues. Kept here is only the CDR3 DNA, which spans 54 bases and is read in frame from base 1. Thymus tissue was collected as surgical resects that were removed during corrective cardiac surgery. In Finland, the donors were immunologically healthy infants who were having open corrective cardiac surgery for congenital heart defects. Thymocytes were released mechanically from tissue and stored at -70 °C as pellets of about 8.5-31 million cells. Genomic DNA was extracted from frozen cell pellets with a QIAsymphony instrument.

This record belongs to a study of human thymus T cells (dated by TCRdb to 2018 to 2021). For context, the study as a whole: The study used about 8 infant thymus samples plus four related peripheral blood samples to characterize TCR alpha and beta repertoires. The cohort included over five male and two female infants, with donor ages spanning 7 to 244 days. Study-wide conclusions, independent of this receptor: Biased V and J gene segment usage appeared to be present in both thymic and peripheral blood repertoires. The related research reported highly overlapping thymic TCR repertoires among unrelated individuals. On average, thymus samples yielded 810,000 or so unique TCRB clonotypes, whereas blood samples yielded 65,000 to 100,000.

The immunoSEQ multiplex PCR assay was used to amplify the TCRB and TCRAD loci from a standardized quantity of quality-controlled genomic DNA. The V(D)J region was spanned by amplicons of a length sufficient to cover the CDR3 and to identify V and J genes. Through the commercial immunoSEQ service, the amplicons were sequenced on an Illumina platform. The paper's processing steps were these. Primer bias and sequencing errors were corrected using previously described methods, and TCRAD and TCRB definitions followed the IMGT database. immunoSEQ Analyzer 3.0 and VDJTools were used for repertoire analysis, which covered basic statistics, V/J segment usage, diversity estimates, rarefaction and pairwise overlap. Diversity was estimated with Chao1, ChaoE, Efron-Thisted, Shannon and inverse Simpson indices, and also on datasets down-sampled to the smallest sample. Repertoire overlap was determined by strict matching of CDR3 nucleotide sequence, V gene and J gene, and Jaccard-based multidimensional scaling clustering was applied. TCRdb obtained this table from immuneACCESS and retained in-frame rearrangements with V and J assigned. These tables miss some clones; where compared with another copy, unresolved V genes account for less than half of the shortfall, and the remainder is unexplained. V and J calls and clone size are as listed in that table; D and trimming were resolved from the DNA. The sample yields about 78,000 clones; roughly 97% were counted once. The ten largest make up 0.025% to 0.035% of the sample.

The specimen sequenced was thymus tissue. The TCR sequence derives from a boy under two years old with a congenital heart defect but otherwise immunologically healthy. Recombination connected TRBV10-3 to TRBJ2-4; 15 nucleotides in the junction match TRBD2. The CDR3 loop reads CAISEAGLAGGGKNIQYF. The bases read TGTGCCATCAGCGAGGCGGGACTAGCGGGAGGAGGCAAAAACATTCAGTACTTC.